The 32 T cell receptor beta chains in this list originate from one sample, sequenced in a study of T cell repertoires in cytomegalovirus infection. TCRdb used MiXCR to reprocess the reads, holding one entry per CDR3 protein. The table records fewer than 1,000,000 distinct CDR3 sequences, roughly 31% of them present only once. For these TCRs, the target antigens are not known. The material sequenced was cultured CD8+ T cells from PBMCs, taken from culture after CMV antigen stimulation. These receptors were taken from a human donor in good health (CMV status not recorded). Some clones in this sample may be carry-over from other donors' samples.

V is TRBV6-1 and J is TRBJ2-2, with D hard to call. Germline V gives CDR1 MNHNS, CDR2 SASEGT. V was cut by 1 base and J by 4 bases, with 7 bases left in between. CDR3 length: 14 residues. CDR3 sequence reads: CASSEVNPTGELFF. CDR3 coding DNA: TGTGCCAGCAGTGAAGTTAACCCCACCGGGGAGCTGTTTTTT.

This clonotype came up a few times. This sequence joins TRBV27 and TRBJ2-2; no clear D. The length of the CDR3 is 14 residues. Germline loops: CDR1 MNHEY, CDR2 SMNVEV (reference sequence). V dropped 5 bases and J dropped 5 bases, with 12 bases sitting between them. The CDR3: CASSLGPRTGELFF. The CDR3 DNA is TGTGCCAGCAGTCTCGGGCCGAGGACCGGGGAGCTGTTTTTT.

The CDR3 spells CASSSLLGGDSYEQYF. As DNA, the CDR3 is TGTGCCAGCAGCTCCCTCCTGGGGGGGGACTCCTACGAGCAGTACTTC. The chain is built from TRBV7-6 and TRBJ2-7; 7 positions match TRBD2. This CDR3 comprises 16 residues. Germline trimming cut 4 bases from V and 0 bases from J; bases unmatched to any gene: 9. CDR1 is SGHVS, CDR2 FNYEAQ, per germline.

This clonotype came up a few times. This chain connects TRBV7-9 to TRBJ2-3, with TRBD1 as a possible D gene (5 bases). The V gene's germline CDR1 is SEHNR and CDR2 FQNEAQ (reference sequence). The CDR3 has 13 amino acids. Trimming shortened V by 9 bases and J by 4 bases, and 14 bases separated the two germline ends. CDR3 nucleotide sequence: TGTGCCAGGACAGCTTATCTAGCAGATACGCAGTATTTT. Translating gives CARTAYLADTQYF.

Here the CDR3 reads CSAILDNEQFF. CDR3 DNA sequence: TGCAGTGCTATCTTGGACAATGAGCAGTTCTTC. V and J are TRBV20-1 and TRBJ2-1; D uncertain. Trimming left V 4 bases short and J 5 bases short, with 6 bases between. This CDR3 has 11 amino acids. The germline V gene encodes CDR1 DFQATT and CDR2 SNEGSKA (reference sequence).

The chain employs TRBV6-2 or TRBV6-3 and TRBJ2-5, with 9 bases matching TRBD2. J lost 1 base, V lost 6 bases, and 12 bases had no gene match. The germline gives CDR1 MNHEY, CDR2 SVGEGT. The CDR3 totals 17 residues. CDR3 bases: TGTGCCAGCAGCCCGGGACTAGCCCGGGTGGGCCAAGAGACCCAGTACTTC. This encodes CASSPGLARVGQETQYF.

On this clonotype: At one boundary the junction diverges from the germline segment, which might be a read error. This chain joins TRBV7-9 and TRBJ2-5, with a weak D call TRBD2 (6 bases). Per germline, CDR1 SEHNR and CDR2 FQNEAQ (reference sequence). The CDR3 covers 13 residues. The CDR3, as DNA: TGTGTCAGCACCTCGGGACTTCAAGAGACCCAGTACTTC. Translating gives CVSTSGLQETQYF.

V is TRBV20-1 and J is TRBJ1-2; no clear D. The CDR3 totals 13 residues. CDR1 DFQATT and CDR2 SNEGSKA come from the germline V gene (reference sequence). The V gene lost 6 bases and the J gene lost 1 base, with 12 bases spanning the gap. The CDR3 sequence: CSALLGGNYGYTF. DNA of the CDR3: TGCAGTGCCCTCCTCGGCGGTAACTATGGCTACACCTTC.

This clonotype was seen once. This chain connects TRBV5-6 to TRBJ2-2, with D perhaps TRBD1 (6 bases). This CDR3 is 16 amino acids long. V lost 0 bases to trimming and J lost 2 bases, with 11 bases between them. Germline V gene sequence: CDR1 SGHDT, CDR2 YYEEEE. The CDR3, as DNA: TGTGCCAGCAGCTTGGCCCCAGGGGATAACACCGGGGAGCTGTTTTTT. This gives the protein CASSLAPGDNTGELFF.

This clonotype was counted ten times or more. The chain couples TRBV7-2 to TRBJ2-1; 8 bases match TRBD2. V was clipped by 1 base and J by 0 bases; unmatched bases: 5. CDR3 size: 17 residues. Germline loops: CDR1 SGHTA, CDR2 FQGNSA. CDR3 loop: CASSLVSGGSSYNEQFF. The DNA for the CDR3 is TGTGCCAGCAGCTTAGTGAGCGGGGGAAGCTCCTACAATGAGCAGTTCTTC.

The chain employs TRBV12-3 or TRBV12-4 and TRBJ2-3; D perhaps matches TRBD1 (5 bases). The CDR3 is 14 residues long. V was shortened by 2 bases and J by 3 bases, with 9 bases between the two germline ends. CDR3 loop: CASSLRQKTDTQYF. Written as DNA, the CDR3 is TGTGCCAGCAGTTTAAGACAGAAGACAGATACGCAGTATTTT.

In regard to this clonotype: One base away lies a much larger clone, so this may be a sequencing read error. The V gene is TRBV29-1, the J gene TRBJ1-2, with D possibly TRBD1 on 6 matching bases. This CDR3 is built from 15 residues. The germline gives CDR1 SQVTM, CDR2 ANQGSEA. The CDR3 nucleotides are TGCAGCGTTGAAGAGCCCGACAGGTTAATCTATGGCTGCACCTTC. Its translation: CSVEEPDRLIYGCTF.

Here the CDR3 reads CASSQNPSTGELFF. The CDR3 DNA is TGTGCCAGCAGCCAAAATCCAAGTACCGGGGAGCTGTTTTTT. This sequence joins TRBV3-1 and TRBJ2-2, with D unresolved. Germline V CDR1 and CDR2: LGHDT, YNNKEL (reference sequence). Trimming stripped 2 bases from V and 5 bases from J, with 9 bases between. The CDR3 is 14 residues long. Looking up the rest from reference TRBV3-1 and TRBJ2-2 gives the full variable domain: DTAVSQTPKYLVTQMGNDKSIKCEQNLGHDTMYWYKQDSKKFLKIMFSYNNKELIINETVPNRFSPKSPDKAHLNLHINSLELGDSAVYFCASSQNPSTGELFFGEGSRLTVL.

This rearrangement joins TRBV7-3 to TRBJ2-7; D possibly corresponds to TRBD1 (6 bases). This CDR3 has 15 residues. Trimming cost V 3 bases and J 1 base, with 13 bases left between them. Germline CDR1 is SGHTA and CDR2 is FQGTGA. CDR3 sequence (DNA): TGTGCCAGCAGCTTGAGATCGAGGGGGTCCTACGAGCAGTACGTC. It translates to CASSLRSRGSYEQYV.

Remarks on this clonotype: One end of the junction is discordant with germline, which a read error may explain. The gene calls are TRBV12-5 and TRBJ2-2; D gene ambiguous. The CDR3 runs to 14 residues. Per germline, CDR1 LGHNT and CDR2 FRNRAP. CDR3 sequence: CGSGQDSGTGELFF. The CDR3 DNA is TGTGGTAGTGGGCAGGATTCGGGCACCGGGGAGCTGTTTTTT.

The chain carries TRBV27 and TRBJ1-5; 7 positions match TRBD1. CDR3 length equals 15 residues. Germline V gives CDR1 MNHEY, CDR2 SMNVEV (reference sequence). The V segment lost 2 bases and the J segment 7 bases; nucleotides outside the gene matches: 8. The CDR3 region is CASSLKGAVGQPQHF. Written as DNA, the CDR3 is TGTGCCAGCAGTTTAAAGGGGGCGGTTGGACAGCCCCAGCATTTT.

The CDR3 protein is CASSFFWDRGTEAFF. For the CDR3, the DNA is TGTGCCAGCAGCTTTTTTTGGGACAGGGGGACTGAAGCTTTCTTT. The chain is built from TRBV7-9 and TRBJ1-1; 11 bases are a match to TRBD1. CDR1 and CDR2 from the germline V gene are SEHNR and FQNEAQ (reference sequence). The CDR3 is 15 amino acids. V dropped 3 bases and J dropped 5; count of bases not matched to a gene: 5.

The rearrangement links TRBV4-1 to TRBJ2-2; either TRBD1 or TRBD2 may supply D (5 bases each). Germline CDR1 MGHRA, CDR2 YSYEKL. V was shortened by 4 bases and J by 0 bases, with 12 bases between the two germline ends. The CDR3 loop spans 16 amino acids. The CDR3 sequence: CASSLIGATNTGELFF. The CDR3 region has the DNA TGCGCCAGCAGCCTCATCGGGGCTACGAACACCGGGGAGCTGTTTTTT.

The gene calls are TRBV11-2 and TRBJ2-4; TRBD1 might be the D (5 bases). The germline V and J ends were trimmed by 2 bases and 2 bases, with 13 bases remaining between them. Germline V gene data show CDR1 as SGHAT and CDR2 as FQNNGV. This CDR3 is 16 amino acids long. The CDR3 nucleotides read TGTGCCAGCAGCTTATGGCAGGGCCGTTCCAAAAACATTCAGTACTTC. Its translation is CASSLWQGRSKNIQYF.

On this clonotype: One end of the junction fails to match germline, which may point to a read error. The J gene is TRBJ2-3, the V gene TRBV7-8, with D perhaps matching TRBD2 (5 bases). From germline, CDR1 is SGHVS and CDR2 FQNEAQ. The CDR3 length is 14 residues. Here the CDR3 reads CASSLRPGKDTRYF. In DNA form, the CDR3 reads TGTGCCAGCAGCTTAAGGCCGGGGAAGGATACGCGGTATTTT.

This clonotype was counted a few times. This chain uses TRBV5-4 with TRBJ1-6; a weak D match, TRBD1 (5 bases). CDR1 is SGHNT and CDR2 is YYREEE in the germline V gene (reference sequence). This CDR3 contains 10 residues. Trimming removed 10 bases from V and 10 bases from J, with 9 bases in between. The CDR3 region has the DNA TGTGCCTATGGGGGATCACCCCTCCACTTT. Amino acids: CAYGGSPLHF.

The chain combines TRBV7-6 with TRBJ2-1; TRBD1 might be the D (5 bases). Germline V gene sequence: CDR1 SGHVS, CDR2 FNYEAQ. V shed 2 bases and J shed 8 bases, with 13 bases lying between them. The CDR3 consists of 14 residues. The CDR3 nucleotides read TGTGCCAGCAGCTTACTCCAGGGTTGGGATGAGCAGTTCTTC. Amino acids: CASSLLQGWDEQFF.

This clonotype was picked up many times. The chain couples TRBV7-2 to TRBJ1-1; D call uncertain. With 3 bases removed from V and 0 bases from J, the gap between germline ends came to 11 bases. This CDR3 has 15 residues. Germline lookup yields CDR1 SGHTA and CDR2 FQGNSA. CDR3 residues: CASSFERYMNTEAFF. The DNA for the CDR3 is TGTGCCAGCAGCTTCGAAAGGTACATGAACACTGAAGCTTTCTTT.

V and J are TRBV19 and TRBJ2-1, with D perhaps being TRBD1 or TRBD2 (5 bases each). From germline, CDR1 is LNHDA and CDR2 SQIVND (reference sequence). The CDR3 runs to 15 residues. V dropped 7 bases and J dropped 4 bases, with 17 bases sitting between them. CDR3 in DNA: TGTGCCAGTACCGTGGACGGGGCTTCGTACAATGAGCAGTTCTTC. It specifies CASTVDGASYNEQFF. The whole variable domain, filled in from reference TRBV19 and TRBJ2-1, reads DGGITQSPKYLFRKEGQNVTLSCEQNLNHDAMYWYRQDPGQGLRLIYYSQIVNDFQKGDIAEGYSVSREKKESFPLTVTSAQKNPTAFYLCASTVDGASYNEQFFGPGTRLTVL.

This clonotype was recorded many times. The V gene is TRBV7-6, the J gene TRBJ2-7; D not certain. CDR1 and CDR2 (germline): SGHVS, FNYEAQ. This CDR3 is built from 13 residues. V lost 5 bases, J lost 3 bases, and 11 bases lay in between. This CDR3 reads CASSITEFYEQYF. CDR3 sequence (DNA): TGTGCCAGCAGCATCACAGAGTTCTACGAGCAGTACTTC.

For this clonotype: A junction end diverges from the germline sequence, so it may reflect a read error. The chain has TRBV5-3 and TRBJ2-3; either TRBD1 or TRBD2 may supply D (5 bases each). TRBV5-3 is treated as an ORF (open reading frame) with a function not yet certain. The CDR3 contains 18 residues. The CDR3 nucleotides are TGTGCCAGCAGCTTGGGGGAAGCCTTTACTCAGAGCACAGATACGCAGTATTTT. This codes for CASSLGEAFTQSTDTQYF.

V gene TRBV27 combines with J gene TRBJ2-3, with 11 bases lining up with TRBD2. Per germline, CDR1 MNHEY and CDR2 SMNVEV (reference sequence). CDR3 length: 15 residues. J gave up 4 bases and V 5 bases, and 5 bases lay outside the gene matches. The CDR3 bases are TGTGCCAGCAGTGATCTAGCGGGGGGCGCAGATACGCAGTATTTT. As protein: CASSDLAGGADTQYF.

This clonotype was counted many times. The chain carries TRBV19 and TRBJ2-7; D ambiguous. The CDR3 consists of 11 residues. Germline V gene lookup returns CDR1 LNHDA and CDR2 SQIVND (reference sequence). Trimming took off 4 bases at V and 2 bases at J, with 3 bases between the two ends. Here the CDR3 DNA reads TGTGCCAGTAGTACCACCTACGAGCAGTACTTC. This gives the protein CASSTTYEQYF.

The CDR3 reads CASSQEGGRSYNEQFF. CDR3 DNA sequence: TGCGCCAGCAGCCAAGAAGGCGGGAGGTCCTACAATGAGCAGTTCTTC. V gene TRBV4-3 combines with J gene TRBJ2-1; 8 bases agree with TRBD2. The CDR3 runs to 16 residues. Germline-derived CDR1 and CDR2 are LGHNA and YSLEER. The V segment lost 0 bases and the J segment 1 base; nucleotides outside the gene matches: 2.

This clonotype has more than one count but fewer than ten. The J gene is TRBJ2-7, the V gene TRBV11-2; no firm D call. The germline gives CDR1 SGHAT, CDR2 FQNNGV. The CDR3 totals 13 residues. Trimming stripped 0 bases from V and 5 bases from J, with 8 bases between. The CDR3 coding sequence is TGTGCCAGCAGCTTAGATTACCCGAACGAGCAGTACTTC. Residues: CASSLDYPNEQYF.

In this sample, this clonotype turned up a few times. The V and J genes are TRBV19 and TRBJ1-1, with no clear D. Germline loops: CDR1 LNHDA, CDR2 SQIVND (reference sequence). Trimming stripped 1 base from V and 2 bases from J, with 8 bases between. This CDR3 region has 14 residues. The CDR3 protein is CASSIGRPNTEAFF. CDR3 nucleotide sequence: TGTGCCAGTAGTATAGGTCGCCCCAACACTGAAGCTTTCTTT.

The chain carries TRBV6-6 and TRBJ2-2, with a possible D match to TRBD1 (6 bases). V was pared by 7 bases and J by 1 base, with 10 bases between. This CDR3 region has 14 residues. The germline V gene encodes CDR1 MNHNY and CDR2 SVGAGI (reference sequence). As DNA, the CDR3 is TGTGCCAGCAAAGGACAGTTGAACACCGGGGAGCTGTTTTTT. Translation gives CASKGQLNTGELFF.